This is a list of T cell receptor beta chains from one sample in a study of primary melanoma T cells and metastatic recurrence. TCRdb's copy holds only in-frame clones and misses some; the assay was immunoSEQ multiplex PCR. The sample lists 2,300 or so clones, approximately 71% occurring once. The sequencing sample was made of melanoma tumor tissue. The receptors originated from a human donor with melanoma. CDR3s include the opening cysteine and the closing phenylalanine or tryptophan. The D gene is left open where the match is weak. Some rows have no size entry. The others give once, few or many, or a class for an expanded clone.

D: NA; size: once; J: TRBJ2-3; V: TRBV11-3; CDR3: CASSSGNLASTDTQYF; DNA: TGTGCCAGCAGCTCCGGGAATTTGGCTAGCACAGATACGCAGTATTTT
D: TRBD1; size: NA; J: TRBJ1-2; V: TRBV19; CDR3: CASSAPGQGAGYTF; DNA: TGTGCCAGTAGCGCCCCGGGACAGGGGGCTGGCTACACCTTC
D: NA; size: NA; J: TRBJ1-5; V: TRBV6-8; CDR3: CASSYSTRDLYSNQPQHF; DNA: TGTGCCAGCAGTTACTCAACCAGGGACTTATATAGCAATCAGCCCCAGCATTTT
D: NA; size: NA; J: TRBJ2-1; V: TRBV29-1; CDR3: CSFPSGTLYNEQFF; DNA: TGCAGCTTCCCCAGCGGGACACTCTACAATGAGCAGTTCTTC
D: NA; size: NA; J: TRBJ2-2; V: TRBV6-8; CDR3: CASHRHTGELFF; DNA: TGTGCCAGCCACAGGCACACCGGGGAGCTGTTTTTT
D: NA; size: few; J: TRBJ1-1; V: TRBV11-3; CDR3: CASTLRGRGSGEAFF; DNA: TGTGCCAGCACCCTTAGGGGTAGGGGATCTGGTGAAGCTTTCTTT
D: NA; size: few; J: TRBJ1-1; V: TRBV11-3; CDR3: CASSLNSLNTEAFF; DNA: TGTGCCAGCAGCTTGAACAGCCTGAACACTGAAGCTTTCTTT
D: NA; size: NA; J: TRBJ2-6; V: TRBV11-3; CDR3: CASSCGKRQSRANVLTF; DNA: TGTGCCAGCAGCTGTGGCAAACGACAAAGTCGGGCCAACGTCCTGACTTTC
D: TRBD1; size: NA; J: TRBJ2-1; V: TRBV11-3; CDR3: CASSLGTGVYNEQFF; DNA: TGTGCCAGCAGCCTCGGGACAGGGGTTTACAATGAGCAGTTCTTC
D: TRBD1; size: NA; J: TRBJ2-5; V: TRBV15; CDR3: CATSIGQGQETQYF; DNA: TGTGCCACCAGCATCGGACAGGGGCAGGAGACCCAGTACTTC
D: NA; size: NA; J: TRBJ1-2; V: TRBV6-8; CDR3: CASSYSSPGDDVYGYTF; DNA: TGTGCCAGCAGTTACTCAAGCCCCGGGGACGACGTCTATGGCTACACCTTC
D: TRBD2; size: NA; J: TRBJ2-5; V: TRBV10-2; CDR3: CASSISGGAQETQYF; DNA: TGCGCCAGCAGTATTAGCGGGGGGGCACAAGAGACCCAGTACTTC
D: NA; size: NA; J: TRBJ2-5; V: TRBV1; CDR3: CASSHAPKPETGFPETQYF; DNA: TGCGCCAGCAGCCATGCCCCAAAACCCGAAACAGGGTTTCCAGAGACCCAGTACTTC
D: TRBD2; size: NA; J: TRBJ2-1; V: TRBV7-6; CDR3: CASSSTSGIGNEQFF; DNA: TGTGCCAGCAGCTCGACTAGCGGGATAGGCAATGAGCAGTTCTTC
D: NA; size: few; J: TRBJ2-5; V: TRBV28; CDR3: CASSFGGHQETQYF; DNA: TGTGCCAGCAGTTTTGGGGGACACCAAGAGACCCAGTACTTC
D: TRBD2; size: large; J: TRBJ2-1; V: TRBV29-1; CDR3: CSVSGTSGLTSYNEQFF; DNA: TGCAGCGTTTCCGGGACTAGCGGACTAACATCCTACAATGAGCAGTTCTTC
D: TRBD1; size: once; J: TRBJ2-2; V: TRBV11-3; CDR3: CASSHGQGFAGELFF; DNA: TGTGCCAGCAGCCACGGACAGGGTTTCGCCGGGGAGCTGTTTTTT